This T cell receptor (beta chain) emerged from a study of beta chain features in type 1 diabetes. Study-wide results and limits: Patients with Type 1 diabetes showed moderately but significantly shorter TCRB CDR3s in all four CD4+ subsets. VDJ junctions in type 1 diabetes patients carried more deletions and fewer insertions. Naive, central memory and regulatory TCRB repertoires appeared more similar among patients than healthy donors. cDNA-based reads could over-represent cells with high TCR expression.

This clone has just a few counts. Its target is not known. The same CDR3 also results from other DNA sequences found in this sample. The CDR3 consists of 14 residues. V was trimmed by 3 bases and J by 0 bases, leaving 7 bases between them. CDR1 is KGHSH, CDR2 LQKENI, per germline. Reverse transcription of all isolated RNA meant that expressed TCRB transcripts were sequenced. Repertoires were generated with immunoSEQ multiplex PCR, while TCRdb's copy carries only in-frame clones and drops some. The sample contains about 660,000 clones, roughly an eighth of which appear only once. This chain uses TRBV18 with TRBJ2-3; D remains ambiguous. The sequencing input was naive CD4+ T cells from blood. The TCR originated in a young man with type 1 diabetes. CDR3: CASSPLDSTDTQYF. CDR3 coding DNA: TGTGCCAGCTCACCTTTGGACAGCACAGATACGCAGTATTTT.